This entry features one T cell receptor (beta chain) sequence. What this receptor recognizes is not known. Base-call qualities are not available, and no considerably larger clone is one nucleotide away. Library preparation was by the immunoSEQ multiplex PCR assay. The multiplex PCR relied on a mix of 60 forward primers for TCR Vbeta segments and 13 reverse primers for TCR Jbeta segments. The CDR3 region of rearranged TCR beta genes was amplified from genomic DNA with a multiplex PCR assay. On the Illumina HiSeq System, the amplified TCR beta libraries were sequenced as 87-base-pair reads. The original pipeline was this. Across the 600 to 700 repertoires, a later analysis counted 78 million or so unique TCR beta chains, 9.5 million to 13 million of which were shared by at least two donors. To remove PCR and sequencing errors, raw reads were error-corrected and collapsed into unique sequences using a nearest-neighbor algorithm that merged closely related sequences. V, D and J gene segments were assigned by aligning CDR3 sequences to IMGT reference sequences. For a sequence to be retained, a match of at least six nucleotides to both a V gene segment and a J gene segment was required. A rearrangement counted as productive if the CDR3 had no stop codons and remained in frame with V and J, and every other rearrangement counted as non-productive. Following IMGT convention, CDR3 was defined as the stretch from the second conserved V-encoded cysteine to the conserved J-encoded phenylalanine. The earlier analysis of fewer than 750 of the donors excluded sequences that lacked an unambiguous match to a single V gene segment. An earlier analysis of 587 of the donors classified V segments as functional when productive rearrangements were above 56.7% and as segregating when the standard deviation between donors was above 5%. A statistical classification framework was developed to diagnose cytomegalovirus status using the catalog of TCR beta chain sequences. In a later analysis, V and J genes were assigned by comparing TCR nucleotide sequences against IMGT/GENE-DB human TR gene sequences. Using the TCRdist pipeline, a later analysis assigned CDR3 sequences along with most-parsimonious VDJ recombination scenarios. In a later analysis, each TCR beta chain was defined by its CDR3 amino acid sequence together with its V-gene family, and reads lacking a unique V-gene family were excluded. To address suspected cross-contamination and a sequencing artifact, a later analysis removed 450 to 700 highly shared, low-generation-probability nucleotide sequences. For each public chain, a later analysis derived a clonal expansion index from normalized ranks of inferred template counts within each repertoire. Generation probabilities in a later analysis came from a VDJ recombination model fitted to out-of-frame rearrangements, and those results were checked against IGoR. A later analysis scored TCR-TCR, TCR-HLA and TCR-CMV co-occurrence with hypergeometric tests, applying a repertoire-size bias correction to TCR pairs. To estimate false discovery rates, a later analysis permuted the HLA or CMV assignments 20 times. In a later analysis, co-occurring TCRs were grouped with DBSCAN, and TCRdist sequence similarity was added when clustering was performed within HLA-allele-positive subsets. Repertoires with fewer than 30,000 or more than 120,000 public chains were left out of co-occurrence clustering, as were a handful of repertoires with anomalous nucleotide sharing. TCRdb obtained this table from immuneACCESS and retained in-frame rearrangements with V and J assigned. These tables miss some clones; where compared with another copy, unresolved V genes account for less than half of the shortfall, and the remainder is unexplained. Clone size and V and J calls were adopted from that table, with D and trimming inferred from the DNA. The sample has 160,000 or so clones on record, around 88% of them singletons. 0.85% of the sample belongs to the ten largest clones.

The data are from a study of cytomegalovirus exposure and HLA in healthy donors (dated by TCRdb to the late 2010s). Turning to the overall study: In an earlier analysis of 450 to 750 of the donors, 250 to 350 Gb of sequence data and 117 million unique TCR beta sequences from roughly 200 million T cells were reported. Across about 370 genotyped donors of the cohort, an average of about 220,000 unique TCR beta nucleotide sequences per donor were sequenced, and roughly 20% of those sequences were non-productive. All discovery cohort repertoires had been generated using a single sequencing platform. The study aimed to test whether signatures of past pathogen exposure could be identified by cataloging public T cell receptors. High-throughput TCR immunosequencing, statistical association of individual TCRs with disease status, and machine learning were combined to predict cytomegalovirus infection status. The number of typed donors differed by locus: about 620-640 for A, B, C, DRB1 and DQB1; 500 to 550 for DQA1; over 600 for DPA1; and around 450 for DPB1. Along with the roughly 670-subject first cohort, a separate validation cohort of around 110 different subjects was used. A later genetic analysis took genome-wide SNP genotypes for about 65% of the 666 donors and used that subset as a discovery cohort. An early release that covered 500 to 800 HLA-typed donors contained approximately 320 gigabases of sequencing data and around 80 million unique TCR sequences. The study profiled the T cell repertoires of some 610 subjects by immunosequencing and related them to cytomegalovirus serostatus. Of the 398 genotyped donors, 65% to 90% were placed in the genetic ancestry cluster associated with self-reported Caucasian donors. In the later analysis, no new phenotypic data were used to find candidate immune exposures; instead, reliance was placed on TCR beta sequences and their occurrence across donors. To decide whether each TCR beta V gene segment behaved as functional or pseudogenic, an earlier analysis of some 580 of the donors relied on high-throughput TCR beta sequencing. Donor age, sex, ethnicity and CMV serostatus were collected together with the repertoire data. HLA typing covered class I and class II loci at four-digit resolution. A later analysis re-examined previously published TCR beta repertoires from hundreds of donors and added high-resolution HLA genotyping to investigate patterns of TCR occurrence. Five DR-DQ haplotypes were handled as single units for association and clustering, since linkage in the cohort was strong.

The cohort comprised under 700 healthy bone marrow donors. At the time of sampling, every cohort member was nominally healthy, though immune exposures that went unrecorded were likely present. The donor was CMV seronegative and belonged to the group of around 400 seronegative cohort members. A peripheral blood sample was collected from each donor, and TCR beta sequencing was performed on peripheral blood mononuclear cells. The Qiagen DNeasy Blood Extraction Kit was used to extract genomic DNA from the blood cell samples. Study-level results and caveats: In a later analysis, the rate of TCR association differed among HLA loci, with DRB1 alleles having the most associated TCRs and HLA-C alleles having the fewest. In an earlier analysis of 450 to 750 of the donors, most TCR beta V segments appeared in productive rearrangements about 87% or about 30% of the time, broadly matching IMGT annotations. A further reported finding was that TCR beta sequences accurately predicted the HLA-A and HLA-B alleles for most subjects in the first cohort. A later analysis found that HLA-associated TCR beta chains were more clonally expanded and had lower generation probabilities than equally common non-associated chains. According to the authors, the approach could potentially be generalized to other disease states and immunological phenotypes. Three of the identified cytomegalovirus-associated TCR beta chains were confirmed in vitro to be specific for cytomegalovirus antigens. For the cohort, immune exposure information was limited to CMV serostatus. Specific HLA alleles were associated with over 15,000 TCR beta sequences at a false discovery rate of 0.05 in a later analysis. Across donors, most TCR sequences were observed very rarely, whereas some public TCRs were present in many individuals. Strong co-occurrence of HLA alleles, especially DR and DQ, made assigning TCR associations to individual alleles difficult. According to a later analysis, most CMV-associated TCR beta chains appeared to be HLA-restricted, and the HLA associations seemed to be driven largely by CMV exposure. The study listed approximately 160 TCR beta chains as associated with cytomegalovirus. In a later genetic analysis, a missense DCLRE1C variant was associated with V-gene and J-gene trimming of TCR beta chains, and the association was replicated in an independent cohort. Compared with the roughly 720-donor mean, donors in an Asian-associated ancestry cluster had fewer N-insertions in productive TCRs, according to a later genetic analysis. Because HLA typing was unavailable for some donors at each locus, only the typed subset was used in association tests. The classifier was reported to diagnose cytomegalovirus status with high specificity and sensitivity in both the original cohort and the validation cohort. Correlated functional status among segregating V segments might reflect linkage disequilibrium, but an unknown experimental factor could not be ruled out. A group of highly shared sequence variants was considered likely to be a technical artifact of the sequencing pipeline. A later analysis reported that several top co-occurrence clusters appeared linked to parvovirus B19, influenza, CMV and Epstein-Barr virus. Only TCR beta chains were sequenced in this cohort, and the absence of alpha or paired-chain data limited detectable features. The presence/absence analyses assumed that sequencing depth was roughly uniform across donors, and that assumption may not be true. Because counts were too low, roughly 17 rarely observed V segments, including chromosome 9 orphons, were left out of the earlier analysis of a few hundred of the donors.

The receptor was derived from a woman aged 30 to 39 in good health and CMV-seronegative. Sequenced sample: PBMCs.

The bases read TGTGCCAGCAAGAGGGGTGGGGGAGGGCGCGCTACGGCCGGGTCCGGGGAGCTGTTTTTT. This sequence encodes CASKRGGGGRATAGSGELFF. The rearranged chain carries TRBV2 and TRBJ2-2; the central 7 bases match TRBD2. For this chain, trimming is 7 bases at the V end and 6 bases at the J end, and the number of junction bases without a gene match is 26. Reading the germline V gene gives CDR1 SNHLY and CDR2 FYNNEI. There are 20 amino acids in the CDR3, from cysteine to phenylalanine inclusive. The DNA shown is the 60-base CDR3, in frame from base 1.